Only a few counts were recorded for the clone carrying this T cell receptor (beta chain). Its antigen is unidentified. Trimming cost V 1 base and J 7 bases; bases outside gene matches: 5. Germline CDR1 reads SEHNR; CDR2 reads FQNEAQ (reference sequence). This CDR3 has 15 amino acids. The data were taken from a study of identical twins. TCRdb used MiXCR to reprocess the 5' RACE reads, holding one entry per CDR3 protein. This table holds around 250,000 distinct CDR3 sequences, about 13% found once. Study-wide results and limits: Zero-insertion analyses could be partly confounded by invariant MAIT and iNKT cells. Those out-of-frame alpha sequences shared by twins showed an excess of low generation probability.

This same sample was also taken into another study, of yellow fever vaccine responses in identical twins. That work states: Reportedly, twins showed a vaccine T cell response that looked partly convergent and partly personalized.

Material: memory (CD45RO+) T cells sorted from blood. The chain couples TRBV7-9 to TRBJ2-5; 11 nucleotides line up with TRBD1. The TCR sequence derives from a woman aged 18-30 years in good health. CDR3 protein: CASSLVGTGGWTQYF. The CDR3 coding sequence is TGTGCCAGCAGCTTAGTTGGGACAGGGGGTTGGACCCAGTACTTC.